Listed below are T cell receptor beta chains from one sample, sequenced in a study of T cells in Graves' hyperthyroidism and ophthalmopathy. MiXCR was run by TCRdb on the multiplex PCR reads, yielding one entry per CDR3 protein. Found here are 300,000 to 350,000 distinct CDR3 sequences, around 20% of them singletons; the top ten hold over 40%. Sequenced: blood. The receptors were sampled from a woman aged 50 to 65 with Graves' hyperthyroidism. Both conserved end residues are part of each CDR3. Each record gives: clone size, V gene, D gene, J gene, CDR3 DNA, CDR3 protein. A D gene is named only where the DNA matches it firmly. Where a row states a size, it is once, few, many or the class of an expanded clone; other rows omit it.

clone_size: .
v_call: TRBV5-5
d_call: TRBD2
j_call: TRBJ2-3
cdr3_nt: TGTGCCAGCAGCCATTATCGACTAGCTGGGTCCTCAGATACGCAGTATTTT
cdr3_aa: CASSHYRLAGSSDTQYF

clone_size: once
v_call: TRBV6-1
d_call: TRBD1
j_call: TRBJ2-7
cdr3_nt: TGCGCCAGCAAAATGGGACAGGGGACCTACGAGCAGTACTTC
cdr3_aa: CASKMGQGTYEQYF

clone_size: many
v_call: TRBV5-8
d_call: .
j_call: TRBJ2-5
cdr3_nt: TGTGCCAGCAGCTTGGTTAGAGGGACTCGGGAGACCCAGTACTTC
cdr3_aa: CASSLVRGTRETQYF

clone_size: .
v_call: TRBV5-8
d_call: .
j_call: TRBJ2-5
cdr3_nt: TGTGCCAGCAGCTTAAACGCTCAAGAGACCCAGTACTTC
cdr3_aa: CASSLNAQETQYF

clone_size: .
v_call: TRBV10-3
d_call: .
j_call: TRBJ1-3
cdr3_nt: TGTGCCATTCAACAGGAGCCCTCTGGAAACACCATATATTTT
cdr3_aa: CAIQQEPSGNTIYF

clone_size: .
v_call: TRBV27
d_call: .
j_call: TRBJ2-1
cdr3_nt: TGTGCCAGCAGCCCGGACATCTCCTACGAGCAGTTCTTC
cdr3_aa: CASSPDISYEQFF

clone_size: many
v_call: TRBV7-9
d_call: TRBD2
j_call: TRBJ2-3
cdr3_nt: TGTGCCAGCAGCTTAGGAGCGGGGGGGCTATCAGATACGCAGTATTTT
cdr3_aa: CASSLGAGGLSDTQYF

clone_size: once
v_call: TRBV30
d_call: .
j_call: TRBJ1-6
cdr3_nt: TGTGCCTGGAGTGCGGACAGCACGTTCAATTCACCCCTCCACTTT
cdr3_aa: CAWSADSTFNSPLHF

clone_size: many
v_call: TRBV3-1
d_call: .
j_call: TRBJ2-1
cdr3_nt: TGTGCCAGCAGCCCGCGCTGGAATGAGCAGTTCTTC
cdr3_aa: CASSPRWNEQFF

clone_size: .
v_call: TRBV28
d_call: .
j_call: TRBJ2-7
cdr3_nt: TGTGCCAGCACCTCCCGGGACGGCTACGAGCAGTACTTC
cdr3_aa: CASTSRDGYEQYF

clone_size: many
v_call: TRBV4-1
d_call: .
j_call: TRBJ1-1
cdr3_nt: TGCGCCAGCAGACCAGGGAGTATGAACACTGAAGCTTTCTTT
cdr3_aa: CASRPGSMNTEAFF

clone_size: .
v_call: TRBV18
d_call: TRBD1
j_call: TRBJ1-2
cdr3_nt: TGTGCCAGCTCACCAAAGGACAGGGGACTCTATGGCTACACCTTC
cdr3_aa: CASSPKDRGLYGYTF

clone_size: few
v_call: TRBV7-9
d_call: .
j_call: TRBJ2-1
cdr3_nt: TGTGCCAGCATTCGGCTAGCGACCAATGAGCAGTTCTTC
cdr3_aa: CASIRLATNEQFF

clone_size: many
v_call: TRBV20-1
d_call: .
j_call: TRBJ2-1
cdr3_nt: TGCAGTGCTAGAGAGGGGGGGCTGGACCGCTTCACCTACAATGAGCAGTTCTTC
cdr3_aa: CSAREGGLDRFTYNEQFF

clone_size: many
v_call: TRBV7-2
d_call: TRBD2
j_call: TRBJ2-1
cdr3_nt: TGTGCCAGCAGCCCCCTAGCGGGGGGTACCAGTGAGCAGTTCTTC
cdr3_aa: CASSPLAGGTSEQFF

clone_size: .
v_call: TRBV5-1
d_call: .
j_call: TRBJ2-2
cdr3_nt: TGCGCCAGCAGCCCTCCCTCGAACACCGGGGAGCTGTTTTTT
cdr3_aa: CASSPPSNTGELFF

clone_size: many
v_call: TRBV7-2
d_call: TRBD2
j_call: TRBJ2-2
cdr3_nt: TGTGCCAGCAGCTTTCTAGCGGGAGCGGCCGGGGAGCTGTTTTTT
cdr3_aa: CASSFLAGAAGELFF

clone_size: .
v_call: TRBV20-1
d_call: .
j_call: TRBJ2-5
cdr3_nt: TGCAGTGCCATGGTAGAGACCCAGTACTTC
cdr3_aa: CSAMVETQYF

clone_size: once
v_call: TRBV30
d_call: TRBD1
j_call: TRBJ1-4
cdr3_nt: TGTGCCTACCTGGGACAGGGAGGTGAAAAACTGTTTTTT
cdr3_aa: CAYLGQGGEKLFF

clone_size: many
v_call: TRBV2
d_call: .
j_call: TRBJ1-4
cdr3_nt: TGTGCCAGCAGTGAAGGGAACGTACGGGGAAATGAAAAACTGTTTTTT
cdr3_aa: CASSEGNVRGNEKLFF

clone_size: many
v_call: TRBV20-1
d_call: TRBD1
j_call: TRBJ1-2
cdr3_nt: TGCAGTGCTAGACCTCAGGGGGGATATGGCTACACCTTC
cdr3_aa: CSARPQGGYGYTF

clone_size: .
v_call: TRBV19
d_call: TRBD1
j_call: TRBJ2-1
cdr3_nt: TGTGCCAGTACCCCAGGGGGAACGGTCAACAATGAGCAGTTCTTC
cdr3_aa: CASTPGGTVNNEQFF

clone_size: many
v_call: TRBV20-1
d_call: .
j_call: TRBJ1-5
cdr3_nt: TGCAGTGCTAGACAGGGCAATCAGCCCCAGCATTTT
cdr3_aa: CSARQGNQPQHF

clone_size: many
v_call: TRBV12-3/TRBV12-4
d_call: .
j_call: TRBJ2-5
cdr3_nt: TGTGCCAGCAGTTTAAGGACAGCCTCGCAGGAGACCCAGTACTTC
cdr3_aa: CASSLRTASQETQYF

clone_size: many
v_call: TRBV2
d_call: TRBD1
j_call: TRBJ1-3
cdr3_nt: TGTGCCAGCAGCGTGGGACAGTCCTCTGGAAACACCATATATTTT
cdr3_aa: CASSVGQSSGNTIYF

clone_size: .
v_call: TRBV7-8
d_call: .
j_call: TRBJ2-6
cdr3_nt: TGTGCCAGCAGCTTAGTTCGGGGTTACAACTCTGGGGCCAACGTCCTGACTTTC
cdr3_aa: CASSLVRGYNSGANVLTF

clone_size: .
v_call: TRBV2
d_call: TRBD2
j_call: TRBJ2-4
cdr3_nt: TGTGCCAGCAGTTTATTCGGAGTGGGAGGAAGGACTAGCGGGGCCCTAGCCAAAAACATTCAGTACTTC
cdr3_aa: CASSLFGVGGRTSGALAKNIQYF

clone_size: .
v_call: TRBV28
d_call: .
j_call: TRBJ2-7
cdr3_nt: TGTGCCAGCGGCTTACAGGGTTTCGCCGAGCAGTACTTC
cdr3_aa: CASGLQGFAEQYF